The 22 T cell receptor beta chains below all came from one sample that was sequenced in a study of CD8 T cells in Susac syndrome. The RNA, roughly 0.45 to 1 ug, was put through reverse transcription using random hexamers. From the immunoSEQ multiplex PCR reads, TCRdb called clonotypes with MiXCR, one entry per CDR3 protein. The sample carries 300,000 or so distinct CDR3 sequences, 92% recorded once. Sequencing was carried out using CD4+ T cells from PBMCs. The receptors here all came from a human donor with multiple sclerosis.

The J gene is TRBJ1-2, the V gene TRBV14, with 8 bases fitting TRBD1. V shed 4 bases and J 4 bases; nucleotides not matched to a gene: 8. Germline-derived CDR1 and CDR2 are SGHDN and FVKESK. The length of the CDR3 is 15 residues. CDR3 region: CASSLRTGISYGYTF. DNA for the CDR3: TGTGCCAGCAGCCTCCGGACAGGGATTTCCTATGGCTACACCTTC.

The genes are TRBV6-1 and TRBJ2-2, with D perhaps being TRBD1 or TRBD2 (5 bases each). Germline lookup yields CDR1 MNHNS and CDR2 SASEGT. The CDR3 has 15 residues. The V and J ends lost 1 base and 6 bases respectively, with 12 bases between them. CDR3 DNA sequence: TGTGCCAGCAGTGAAGTGAGGGGTAGTCCCGGGGAGCTGTTTTTT. It is translated as CASSEVRGSPGELFF.

The V gene is TRBV5-1, the J gene TRBJ2-4, with TRBD1 matching 9 bases. CDR3 length: 13 amino acids. Germline loops: CDR1 SGHRS, CDR2 YFSETQ. V was clipped by 2 bases and J by 7 bases; unmatched bases: 1. The CDR3 loop reads CASSLTGGNIQYF. The CDR3 region has the DNA TGCGCCAGCAGCTTAACAGGGGGCAACATTCAGTACTTC.

The rearrangement links TRBV5-4 to TRBJ2-5, with 7 bases that match TRBD2. The CDR3 extends over 16 amino acids. V was clipped by 3 bases and J by 4 bases; unmatched bases: 12. Looked up from germline, CDR1 is SGHNT and CDR2 is YYREEE (reference sequence). CDR3 coding DNA: TGTGCCAGCAGCTCCTCTTTTTACCCGGGGGGAGAGACCCAGTACTTC. As protein: CASSSSFYPGGETQYF.

This clonotype was detected only a few times. The chain links TRBV12-3 or TRBV12-4 to TRBJ2-7, with D hard to call. With 1 base removed from V and 0 bases from J, the gap between germline ends came to 7 bases. The CDR3 runs to 14 residues. The CDR3: CASSLGGVSYEQYF. In DNA, the CDR3 is TGTGCCAGCAGTTTAGGGGGTGTCTCCTACGAGCAGTACTTC.

The V gene is TRBV24-1, the J gene TRBJ2-5; 7 positions agree with TRBD2. Germline V lookup: CDR1 KGHDR, CDR2 SFDVKD. The CDR3 is made up of 19 amino acids. V shed 0 bases and J 2 bases; nucleotides not matched to a gene: 14. CDR3 coding DNA: TGTGCCACCAGTGATTTGGAGGCCGCCTGGCGGGGGTTACAAGAGACCCAGTACTTC. It is translated as CATSDLEAAWRGLQETQYF.

The gene calls are TRBV7-9 and TRBJ1-6, with D uncertain. The CDR3 spans 13 residues. The V gene's germline CDR1 is SEHNR and CDR2 FQNEAQ (reference sequence). Trimming shortened V by 4 bases and J by 10 bases, and 11 bases separated the two germline ends. CDR3 sequence (DNA): TGTGCCAGCAGCTCGCAGCTTCAATCACCCCTCCACTTT. Protein: CASSSQLQSPLHF.

The chain has TRBV5-1 and TRBJ1-1; 7 nucleotides match TRBD1. CDR3 length: 14 amino acids. Germline V lookup: CDR1 SGHRS, CDR2 YFSETQ. Trimming removed 4 bases from V and 4 bases from J; junction bases left unmatched: 7. The CDR3 region is CASSVLQGSTEAFF. CDR3 DNA sequence: TGCGCCAGCAGCGTCCTACAGGGGTCCACTGAAGCTTTCTTT.

This rearrangement joins TRBV20-1 to TRBJ2-1; 9 bases agree with TRBD2. The ends lost 0 bases at V and 3 bases at J; junction bases unmatched: 3. The CDR3 is 15 amino acids. Germline V gene lookup returns CDR1 DFQATT and CDR2 SNEGSKA (reference sequence). CDR3 amino acids: CSARDSSGVYNEQFF. The DNA for the CDR3 is TGCAGTGCTAGAGACTCTAGCGGGGTCTACAATGAGCAGTTCTTC.

The V and J genes are TRBV20-1 and TRBJ2-7; no reliable D call. Looked up from germline, CDR1 is DFQATT and CDR2 is SNEGSKA (reference sequence). The CDR3 extends over 12 amino acids. The germline V and J ends were trimmed by 5 bases and 0 bases, with 8 bases remaining between them. The CDR3 coding sequence is TGCAGTGCTTACAGCCACTCCTACGAGCAGTACTTC. It encodes CSAYSHSYEQYF.

This clonotype has just one count. The genes are TRBV28 and TRBJ1-3; unclear D gene. The V end was cut by 8 bases, the J end by 2 bases, with 13 bases between. This CDR3 spans 14 amino acids. Germline values: CDR1 MDHEN, CDR2 SYDVKM. The CDR3 sequence: CASRARQPGNTIYF. The DNA of the CDR3 is TGTGCCAGCCGCGCCCGACAACCTGGAAACACCATATATTTT.

The J gene is TRBJ2-7, the V gene TRBV19; D might be TRBD1 (6 bases). Germline lookup yields CDR1 LNHDA and CDR2 SQIVND (reference sequence). V lost 5 bases to trimming and J lost 5 bases, with 16 bases between them. The CDR3 sequence is 14 residues long. The CDR3 DNA follows: TGTGCCAGTAGTCTCCGAGGGGGTTCCAACGAGCAGTACTTC. Its protein product is CASSLRGGSNEQYF.

The CDR3 spells CASSPSGVTYEQYF. In DNA, the CDR3 is TGCGCCAGCAGCCCTAGCGGGGTAACCTACGAGCAGTACTTC. The chain is built from TRBV5-1 and TRBJ2-7; the match to TRBD2 covers 9 bases. V shed 4 bases, J shed 2 bases, and the junction held 4 bases outside the gene matches. The germline CDR1 and CDR2 sequences are SGHRS and YFSETQ. This CDR3 spans 14 amino acids.

This chain joins TRBV10-1 and TRBJ1-1; D gene unclear. The germline V gene has CDR1 WNHNN and CDR2 SYGVQD (reference sequence). V lost 6 bases, J lost 4 bases, and 12 bases lay in between. The CDR3 length is 13 residues. In nucleotides, the CDR3 is TGCGCCAGCAGCTCCACTCTGGGCACTGAAGCTTTCTTT. This codes for CASSSTLGTEAFF.

The gene calls are TRBV29-1 and TRBJ2-7; tentative D call: TRBD1 (6 bases). Trimming left V 6 bases short and J 3 bases short, with 18 bases between. CDR1 and CDR2 from the germline V gene are SQVTM and ANQGSEA. This CDR3 has 14 amino acids. CDR3 protein: CSVLIRHRDYEQYF. The CDR3 DNA is TGCAGCGTCCTCATCCGTCACAGGGACTACGAGCAGTACTTC.

V gene TRBV3-1 combines with J gene TRBJ1-4; no definite D call. Germline CDR1 and CDR2: LGHDT and YNNKEL (reference sequence). V lost 4 bases to trimming and J lost 3 bases, with 9 bases between them. CDR3 length: 14 residues. This chain's CDR3 is CASSPLGSNEKLFF. The DNA for the CDR3 is TGTGCCAGCAGCCCCCTCGGTTCTAATGAAAAACTGTTTTTT.

This clonotype was seen a single time. This chain joins TRBV6-6 and TRBJ1-5; 11 bases fit TRBD1. Germline V CDR1 and CDR2: MNHNY, SVGAGI (reference sequence). This CDR3 comprises 14 residues. V lost 8 bases and J lost 7; bases outside the gene matches: 7. The CDR3 spells CASGTGGTHQPQHF. The CDR3 nucleotides read TGTGCCAGCGGGACAGGGGGTACGCACCAGCCCCAGCATTTT.

This clonotype occurred a few times. J is TRBJ1-4 and V is TRBV4-1; D uncertain. Trimming pared 0 bases from V and 6 bases from J, leaving 11 bases between. The length of the CDR3 is 15 residues. The germline V gene encodes CDR1 MGHRA and CDR2 YSYEKL. The CDR3 nucleotides are TGCGCCAGCAGCCAAGACTCGGGAAGATATGAAAAACTGTTTTTT. This sequence encodes CASSQDSGRYEKLFF.

The chain recombines TRBV10-3 with TRBJ2-3, with no clear D. The length of the CDR3 is 12 residues. V gave up 4 bases and J gave up 1 base, with 3 bases separating them. Germline V gives CDR1 ENHRY, CDR2 SYGVKD. CDR3 region: CAISARTDTQYF. The CDR3 bases are TGTGCCATCAGTGCACGCACAGATACGCAGTATTTT.

The chain combines TRBV7-9 with TRBJ2-5, with a tentative D call TRBD1 (6 bases). Trimming shortened V by 8 bases and J by 4 bases, and 11 bases separated the two germline ends. This CDR3 comprises 12 residues. CDR1 and CDR2 from the germline V gene are SEHNR and FQNEAQ (reference sequence). CDR3 protein: CASYRAGETQYF. The CDR3, as DNA: TGTGCCAGCTACAGGGCTGGAGAGACCCAGTACTTC.

V usage is TRBV7-2 and J usage is TRBJ2-2; TRBD2 matches at 9 bases. V shed 5 bases and J 6 bases; nucleotides not matched to a gene: 7. Looked up from germline, CDR1 is SGHTA and CDR2 is FQGNSA. The CDR3 runs to 15 residues. Here the CDR3 DNA reads TGTGCCAGCAGCGACGCGGGAGGGCACGCCGGGGAGCTGTTTTTT. Translating it yields CASSDAGGHAGELFF. Based on the CDR3 plus reference TRBV7-2 and TRBJ2-2, the full variable domain is GAGVSQSPSNKVTEKGKDVELRCDPISGHTALYWYRQSLGQGLEFLIYFQGNSAPDKSGLPSDRFSAERTGGSVSTLTIQRTQQEDSAVYLCASSDAGGHAGELFFGEGSRLTVL.

The chain recombines TRBV20-1 with TRBJ2-5, with D maybe TRBD2 (6 bases). The V end lost 7 bases, the J end lost 5 bases, and 17 bases lay between the germline ends. Germline CDR1 reads DFQATT; CDR2 reads SNEGSKA (reference sequence). This CDR3 is 13 amino acids long. This chain's CDR3 is CSESGLARETQYF. DNA for the CDR3: TGCAGTGAGTCGGGTCTAGCGAGGGAGACCCAGTACTTC.